This TCR delta chain was captured in a study of Vδ1+ human thymocytes. Remarks on this clone: Its antigen is not known.

General study findings and limits: Bulk repertoire data may be misinterpreted because of unexpected Vdelta2 sequences. Highly polyclonal TRG and TRD repertoires with Gaussian CDR3 length distributions appeared in thymus. Despite high sort purity, roughly 18% of thymic T cell receptor delta sequences were Vdelta2. Many TRG clonotypes were shared between donors; TRD repertoires were essentially private.

Per germline, CDR1 TSWWSYY and CDR2 QGS. The junction had 23 bases not matched to a gene; V was cut back by 4 bases and J by 3 bases. This CDR3 is 21 amino acids long. Extracted RNA was reverse transcribed into cDNA. Multiplex PCR used pooled V-gene forward primers and a constant-region reverse primer to amplify CDR3s. TCRdb reapplied CATT to the multiplex PCR reads. The sample shows 80,000 or so delta-chain clones, roughly a third of them seen only once. Vdelta1+ thymocyte sorts reached between roughly 98% and 99.6% purity. The sequence came from a boy under two years old who had congenital heart surgery. The specimen sequenced was Vdelta1+ gamma-delta thymocytes from the thymus. Subset defined: FACS-sorted CD3+ TCRalphabeta- TCRVdelta1+ TCRVdelta2- thymocytes. This sequence joins TRDV1 and TRDJ1, with 10 bases fitting TRDD3. The CDR3 coding sequence is TGTGCTCTTGGGGCCTCTACCTCCTCCTACCTCTGGGGGATAAGATCCGATAAACTCATCTTT. Amino acid sequence: CALGASTSSYLWGIRSDKLIF.